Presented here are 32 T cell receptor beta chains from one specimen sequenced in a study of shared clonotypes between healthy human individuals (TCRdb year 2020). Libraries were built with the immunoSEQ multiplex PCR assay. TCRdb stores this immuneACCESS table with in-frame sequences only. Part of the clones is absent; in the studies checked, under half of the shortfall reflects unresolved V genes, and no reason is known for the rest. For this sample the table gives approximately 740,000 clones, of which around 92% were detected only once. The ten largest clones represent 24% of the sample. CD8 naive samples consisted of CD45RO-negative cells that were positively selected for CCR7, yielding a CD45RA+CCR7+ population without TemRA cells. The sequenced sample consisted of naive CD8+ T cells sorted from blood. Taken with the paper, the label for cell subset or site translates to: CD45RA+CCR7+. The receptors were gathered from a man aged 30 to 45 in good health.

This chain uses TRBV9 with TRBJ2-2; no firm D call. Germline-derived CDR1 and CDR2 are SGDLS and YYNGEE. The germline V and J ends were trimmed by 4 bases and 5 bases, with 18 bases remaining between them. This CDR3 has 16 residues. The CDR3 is CASSPPVVGATGELFF. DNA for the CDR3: TGTGCCAGCAGCCCCCCGGTTGTGGGCGCAACCGGGGAGCTGTTTTTT.

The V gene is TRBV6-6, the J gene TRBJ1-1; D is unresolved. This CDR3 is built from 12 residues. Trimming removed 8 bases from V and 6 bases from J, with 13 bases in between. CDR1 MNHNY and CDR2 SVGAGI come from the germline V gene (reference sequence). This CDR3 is CASRGLSAEAFF. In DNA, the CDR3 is TGTGCCAGCCGTGGGCTTTCGGCTGAAGCTTTCTTT.

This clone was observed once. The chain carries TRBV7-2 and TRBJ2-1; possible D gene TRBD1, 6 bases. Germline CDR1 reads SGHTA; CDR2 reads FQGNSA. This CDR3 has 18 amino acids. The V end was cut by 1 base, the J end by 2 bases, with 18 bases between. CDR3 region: CASSLEDNRAPPYNEQFF. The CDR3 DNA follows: TGTGCCAGCAGCTTAGAGGATAACAGGGCCCCCCCCTACAATGAGCAGTTCTTC.

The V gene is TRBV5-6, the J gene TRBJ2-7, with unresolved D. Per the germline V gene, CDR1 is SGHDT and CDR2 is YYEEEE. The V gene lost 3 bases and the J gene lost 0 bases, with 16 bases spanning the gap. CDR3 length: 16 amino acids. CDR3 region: CASSSPRSVSSYEQYF. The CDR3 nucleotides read TGTGCCAGCAGCTCCCCAAGGAGCGTATCCTCCTACGAGCAGTACTTC.

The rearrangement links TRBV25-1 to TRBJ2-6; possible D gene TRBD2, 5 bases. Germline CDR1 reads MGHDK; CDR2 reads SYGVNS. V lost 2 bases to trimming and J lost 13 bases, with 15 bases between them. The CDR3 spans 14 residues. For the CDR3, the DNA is TGTGCCAGCAGTGAACCGGCGGCGTCGGGGGTCCTGACTTTC. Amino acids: CASSEPAASGVLTF. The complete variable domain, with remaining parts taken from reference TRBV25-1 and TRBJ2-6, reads EADIYQTPRYLVIGTGKKITLECSQTMGHDKMYWYQQDPGMELHLIHYSYGVNSTEKGDLSSESTVSRIRTEHFPLTLESARPSHTSQYLCASSEPAASGVLTFGAGSRLTVL.

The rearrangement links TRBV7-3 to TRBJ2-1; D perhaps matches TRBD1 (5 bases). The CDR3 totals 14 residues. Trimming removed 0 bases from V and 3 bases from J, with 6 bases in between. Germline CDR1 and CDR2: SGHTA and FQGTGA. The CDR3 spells CASSLTGLYNEQFF. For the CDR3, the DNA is TGTGCCAGCAGCTTAACGGGGCTCTACAATGAGCAGTTCTTC.

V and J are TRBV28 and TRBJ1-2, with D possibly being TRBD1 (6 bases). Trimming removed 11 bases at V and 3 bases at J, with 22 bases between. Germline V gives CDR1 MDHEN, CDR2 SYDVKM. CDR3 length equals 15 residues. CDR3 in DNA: TGTGCCTCTACACCTGGAGGGGGGCCTTACTATGGCTACACCTTC. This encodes CASTPGGGPYYGYTF.

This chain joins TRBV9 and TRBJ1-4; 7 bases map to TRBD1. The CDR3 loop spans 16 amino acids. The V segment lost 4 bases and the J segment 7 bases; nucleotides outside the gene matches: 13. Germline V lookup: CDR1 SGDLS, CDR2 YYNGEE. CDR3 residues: CASSPPTGTESEKLFF. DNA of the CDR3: TGTGCCAGCAGCCCCCCTACAGGGACAGAGAGTGAAAAACTGTTTTTT.

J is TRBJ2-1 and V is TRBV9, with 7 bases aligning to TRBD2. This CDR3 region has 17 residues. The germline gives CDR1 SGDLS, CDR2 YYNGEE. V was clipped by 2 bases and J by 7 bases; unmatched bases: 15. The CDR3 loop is CASSVTPPEAGVNEQFF. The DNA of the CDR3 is TGTGCCAGCAGCGTCACCCCCCCTGAGGCGGGAGTTAATGAGCAGTTCTTC.

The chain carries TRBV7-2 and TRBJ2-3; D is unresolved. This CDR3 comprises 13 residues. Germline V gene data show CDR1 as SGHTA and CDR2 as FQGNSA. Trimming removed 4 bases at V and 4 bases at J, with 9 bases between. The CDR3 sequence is CASSSNNADTQYF. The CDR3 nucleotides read TGTGCCAGCAGCTCTAACAACGCAGATACGCAGTATTTT.

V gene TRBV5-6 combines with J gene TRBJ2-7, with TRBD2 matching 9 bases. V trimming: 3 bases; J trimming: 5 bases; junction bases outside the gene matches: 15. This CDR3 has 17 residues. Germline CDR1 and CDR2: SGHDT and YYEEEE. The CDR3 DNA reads TGTGCCAGCAGCTCTGGGGGATGGTCTAGCGGGACCCACGAGCAGTACTTC. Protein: CASSSGGWSSGTHEQYF.

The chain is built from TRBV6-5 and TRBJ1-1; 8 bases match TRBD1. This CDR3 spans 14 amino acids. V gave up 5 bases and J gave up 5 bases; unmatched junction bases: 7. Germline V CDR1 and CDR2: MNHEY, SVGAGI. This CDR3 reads CASSLTGGRTEAFF. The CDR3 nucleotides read TGTGCCAGCAGTCTAACAGGGGGAAGAACTGAAGCTTTCTTT.

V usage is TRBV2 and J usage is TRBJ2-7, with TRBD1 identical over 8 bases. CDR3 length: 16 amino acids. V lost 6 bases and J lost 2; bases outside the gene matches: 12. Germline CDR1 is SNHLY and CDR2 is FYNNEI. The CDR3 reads CASSLLQTGATYEQYF. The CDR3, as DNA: TGTGCCAGCAGCCTATTGCAGACAGGGGCCACCTACGAGCAGTACTTC.

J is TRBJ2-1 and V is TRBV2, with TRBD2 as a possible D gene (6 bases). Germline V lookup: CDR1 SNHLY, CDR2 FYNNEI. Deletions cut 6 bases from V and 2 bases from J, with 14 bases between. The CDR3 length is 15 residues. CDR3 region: CASRDGLTAYNEQFF. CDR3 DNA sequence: TGTGCCAGCAGGGACGGACTAACAGCCTACAATGAGCAGTTCTTC.

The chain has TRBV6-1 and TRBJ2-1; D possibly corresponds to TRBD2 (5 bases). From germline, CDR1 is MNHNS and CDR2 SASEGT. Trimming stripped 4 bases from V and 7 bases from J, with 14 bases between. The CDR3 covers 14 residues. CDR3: CASSASRVLNEQFF. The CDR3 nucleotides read TGTGCCAGCAGTGCTAGCCGGGTACTGAATGAGCAGTTCTTC.

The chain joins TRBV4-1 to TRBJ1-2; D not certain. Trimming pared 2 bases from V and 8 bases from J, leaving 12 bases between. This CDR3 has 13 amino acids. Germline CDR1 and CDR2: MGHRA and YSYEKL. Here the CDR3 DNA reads TGCGCCAGCAGCCAAAGTCCGGGATCCGGCTACACCTTC. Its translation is CASSQSPGSGYTF.

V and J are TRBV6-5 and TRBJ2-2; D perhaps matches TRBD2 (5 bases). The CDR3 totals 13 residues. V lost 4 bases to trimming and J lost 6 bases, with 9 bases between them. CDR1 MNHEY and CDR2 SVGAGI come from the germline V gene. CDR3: CASSFGESGELFF. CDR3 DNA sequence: TGTGCCAGCAGTTTTGGGGAGTCCGGGGAGCTGTTTTTT.

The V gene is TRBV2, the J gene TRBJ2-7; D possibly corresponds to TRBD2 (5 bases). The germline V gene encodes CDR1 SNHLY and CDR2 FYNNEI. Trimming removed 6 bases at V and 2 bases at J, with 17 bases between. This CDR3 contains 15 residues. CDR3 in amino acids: CASSKWETVAYEQYF. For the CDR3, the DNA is TGTGCCAGCAGCAAGTGGGAGACGGTTGCCTACGAGCAGTACTTC.

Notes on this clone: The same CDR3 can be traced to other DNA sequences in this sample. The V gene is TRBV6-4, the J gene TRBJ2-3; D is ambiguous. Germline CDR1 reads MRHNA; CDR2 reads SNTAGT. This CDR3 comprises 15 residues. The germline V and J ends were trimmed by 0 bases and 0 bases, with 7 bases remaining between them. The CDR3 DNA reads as TGTGCCAGCAGTGACTCGCCGGCTAGCACAGATACGCAGTATTTT. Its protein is CASSDSPASTDTQYF.

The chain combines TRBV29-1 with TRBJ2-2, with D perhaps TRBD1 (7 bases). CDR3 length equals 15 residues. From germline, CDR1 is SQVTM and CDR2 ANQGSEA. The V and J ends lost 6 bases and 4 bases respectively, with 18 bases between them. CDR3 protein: CSVFERQGGTGELFF. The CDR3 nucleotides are TGCAGCGTCTTTGAACGACAGGGAGGCACCGGGGAGCTGTTTTTT.

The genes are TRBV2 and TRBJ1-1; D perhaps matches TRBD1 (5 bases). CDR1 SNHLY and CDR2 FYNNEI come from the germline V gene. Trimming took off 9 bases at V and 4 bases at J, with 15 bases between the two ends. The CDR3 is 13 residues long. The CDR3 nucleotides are TGTGCCAGATTTGGGGCGCTGGGCACTGAAGCTTTCTTT. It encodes CARFGALGTEAFF.

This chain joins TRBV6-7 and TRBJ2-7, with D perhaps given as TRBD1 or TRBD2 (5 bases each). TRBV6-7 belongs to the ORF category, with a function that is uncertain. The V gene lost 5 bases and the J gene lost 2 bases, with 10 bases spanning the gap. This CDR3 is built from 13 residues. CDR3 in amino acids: CASSRGRAYEQYF. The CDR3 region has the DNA TGTGCCAGCAGTAGGGGACGGGCCTACGAGCAGTACTTC.

As DNA, the CDR3 is TGTGCCAGCAGTCACGGAGCGGGAGCGACATACGAGCAGTACTTC. Amino acids: CASSHGAGATYEQYF. The chain employs TRBV11-3 and TRBJ2-7; 8 nucleotides align to TRBD2. This CDR3 has 15 residues. Germline assignment: CDR1 SGHNT and CDR2 YENEEA. The trim removed 6 bases at V and 4 bases at J, leaving 11 bases unmatched.

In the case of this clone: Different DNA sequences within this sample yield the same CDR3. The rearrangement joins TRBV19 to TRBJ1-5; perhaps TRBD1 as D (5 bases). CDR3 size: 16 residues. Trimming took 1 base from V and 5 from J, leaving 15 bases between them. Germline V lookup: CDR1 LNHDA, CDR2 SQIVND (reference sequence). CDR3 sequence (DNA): TGTGCCAGTAGTATAGCTCGGGACTCTTTAGATCAGCCCCAGCATTTT. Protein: CASSIARDSLDQPQHF.

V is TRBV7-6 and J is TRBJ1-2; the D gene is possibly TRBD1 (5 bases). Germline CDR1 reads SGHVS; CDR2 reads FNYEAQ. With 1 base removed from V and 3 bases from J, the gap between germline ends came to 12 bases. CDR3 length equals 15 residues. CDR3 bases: TGTGCCAGCAGCTTAGGTTCAGGGAATGACTATGGCTACACCTTC. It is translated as CASSLGSGNDYGYTF.

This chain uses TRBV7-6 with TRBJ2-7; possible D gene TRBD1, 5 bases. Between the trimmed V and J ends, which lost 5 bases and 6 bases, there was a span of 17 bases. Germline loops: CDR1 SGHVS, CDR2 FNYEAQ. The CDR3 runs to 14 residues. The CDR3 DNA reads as TGTGCCAGCAGCCCACTGACAGCGTTCATCGAGCAGTACTTC. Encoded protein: CASSPLTAFIEQYF.

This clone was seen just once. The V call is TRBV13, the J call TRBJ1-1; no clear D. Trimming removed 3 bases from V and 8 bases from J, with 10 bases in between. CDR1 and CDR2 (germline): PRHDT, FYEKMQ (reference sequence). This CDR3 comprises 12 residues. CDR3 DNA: TGTGCCAGCAGCTTTTGGACGGCCGAAGCTTTCTTT. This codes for CASSFWTAEAFF. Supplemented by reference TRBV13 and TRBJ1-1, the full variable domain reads AAGVIQSPRHLIKEKRETATLKCYPIPRHDTVYWYQQGPGQDPQFLISFYEKMQSDKGSIPDRFSAQQFSDYHSELNMSSLELGDSALYFCASSFWTAEAFFGQGTRLTVV.

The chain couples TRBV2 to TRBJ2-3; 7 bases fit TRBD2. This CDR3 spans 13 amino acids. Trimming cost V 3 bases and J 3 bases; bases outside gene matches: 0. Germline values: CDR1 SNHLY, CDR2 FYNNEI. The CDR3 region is CASSDSGTDTQYF. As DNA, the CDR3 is TGTGCCAGCAGTGATAGCGGGACAGATACGCAGTATTTT.

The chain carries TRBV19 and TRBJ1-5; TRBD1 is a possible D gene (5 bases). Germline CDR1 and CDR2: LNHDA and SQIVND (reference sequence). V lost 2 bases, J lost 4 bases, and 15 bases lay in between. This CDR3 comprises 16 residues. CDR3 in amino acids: CASSIWGLAENQPQHF. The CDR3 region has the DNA TGTGCCAGTAGTATATGGGGCCTCGCAGAGAATCAGCCCCAGCATTTT.

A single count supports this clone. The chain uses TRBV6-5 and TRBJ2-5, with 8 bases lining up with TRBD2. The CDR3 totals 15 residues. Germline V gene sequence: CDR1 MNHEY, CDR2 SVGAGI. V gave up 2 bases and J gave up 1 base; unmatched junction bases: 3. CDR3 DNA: TGTGCCAGCAGTTACCTCGGGACTAGCCAAGAGACCCAGTACTTC. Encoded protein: CASSYLGTSQETQYF.

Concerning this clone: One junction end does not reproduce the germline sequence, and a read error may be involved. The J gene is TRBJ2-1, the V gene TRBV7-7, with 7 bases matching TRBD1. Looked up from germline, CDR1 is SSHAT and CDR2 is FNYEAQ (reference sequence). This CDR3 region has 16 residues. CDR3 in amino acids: CASSLARDSPINEQFF. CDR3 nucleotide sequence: TGTGCTAGCAGCTTAGCTAGGGACAGTCCCATCAATGAGCAGTTCTTC.

The CDR3 protein is CASSPQGQEGYEQYF. CDR3 DNA: TGTGCCAGCAGCCCGCAGGGACAGGAAGGCTACGAGCAGTACTTC. V gene TRBV7-9 combines with J gene TRBJ2-7, with TRBD1 matching 8 bases. Trimming cost V 5 bases and J 3 bases; bases outside gene matches: 9. This CDR3 has 15 residues. Germline V CDR1 and CDR2: SEHNR, FQNEAQ (reference sequence).